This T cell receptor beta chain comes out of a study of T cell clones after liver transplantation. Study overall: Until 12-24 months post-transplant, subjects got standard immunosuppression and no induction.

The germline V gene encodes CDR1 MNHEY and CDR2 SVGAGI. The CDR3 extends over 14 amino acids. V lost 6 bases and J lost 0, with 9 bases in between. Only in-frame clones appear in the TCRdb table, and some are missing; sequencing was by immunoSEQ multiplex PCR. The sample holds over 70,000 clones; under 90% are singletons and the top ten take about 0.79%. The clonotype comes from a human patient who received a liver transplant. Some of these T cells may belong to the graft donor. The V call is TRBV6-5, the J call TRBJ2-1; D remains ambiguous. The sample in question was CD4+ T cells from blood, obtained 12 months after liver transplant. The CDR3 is CASRGPSSYNEQFF. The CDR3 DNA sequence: TGTGCCAGCAGGGGCCCGAGCTCCTACAATGAGCAGTTCTTC.